This T cell receptor (beta chain) is from a study of identical twins listed by TCRdb under 2016. In terms of the full investigation: To test whether fetal clonotypes persist, the study used deep sequencing on TCR alpha and beta repertoires from monozygotic twins, unrelated adults of various ages, and cord blood. To rule out contamination, replicate twin experiments were performed at different times with different library preparation protocols. Findings and caveats that apply to the study as a whole: Compared with coincidental sharing between unrelated individuals, an excess of low generation-probability sequences was observed among out-of-frame TCR alpha sequences shared between twins. Invariant T cells such as MAIT and iNKT could partly confound zero-insertion analyses, though diverse VJ usage argued against this for most clonotypes. In beta out-of-frame sequences, excess twin sharing was weaker, because having fewer shared sequences lowered the signal-to-noise ratio. In monozygotic twins, out-of-frame TCR alpha sharing was systematically underestimated by recombination models, although the models agreed with sharing between unrelated individuals. Because the same donors could not be followed over many years, the conclusions relied on cross-sectional statistical analysis. Fewer insertions were carried by abundant cord blood beta clonotypes; a weaker similar trend was observed in young adult naive repertoires, while no such trend was observed in memory repertoires.

Every donor was a healthy Caucasian. The twin cohort consisted of three pairs of female monozygotic twins, all aged about 18 to 29 years. The RNA used for TCR libraries was isolated from peripheral blood mononuclear cells. The table lists this clonotype with a few counts. Its antigen has not been determined. Base qualities are not at hand, and no much larger clone is one base apart. According to the germline V gene (reference sequence), CDR1 reads GTSNPN and CDR2 reads SVGIG. Deletion took 2 bases off V and 6 bases off J, with a span of 14 bases between the germline ends. Its CDR3 holds 14 amino acids, cysteine through phenylalanine. Only CDR3 DNA remains: 42 bases, in frame from the first base. Libraries were prepared through 5' RACE. TCRdb shows the sequencer as Illumina HiSeq 2000. A universal primer binding site was introduced by template switching, and a unique molecular identifier was present in the final cDNA, enabling accurate counting of TCR cDNA molecules. Specific primers in the conserved constant-segment region were used to synthesize first-strand cDNA for the TCR alpha and beta chains. Each cDNA library was double barcoded, with a SMART-Mk sample barcode plus Illumina barcodes, to control for contamination. TruSeq adapter sequences, together with Illumina sample barcodes, were added in two successive PCR steps. The TCR alpha and beta cDNA libraries were sequenced on the Illumina HiSeq platform using custom primers. The paper's data handling went like this. Unique molecular identifiers were extracted from raw reads with MiGEC, and CDR3 positions were determined with MiXCR. Recombination models were inferred per individual with the repgenHMM and IGoR tools using an EM algorithm. Shared clonotypes were analyzed with the tcR package in R, and sharing was normalized by the product of cloneset sizes. Out-of-frame nonproductive sequences were analyzed to study raw recombination free of thymic and clonal selection effects. TCRdb reanalyzed the raw reads on its own, using fastp at Q25 for trimming and MiXCR for clone calling, and kept in-frame beta chains. Every entry covers one CDR3 protein and lists the most common genes and DNA from its rows. TCRdb's processing, not the study's, gives the V and J calls here. This sample lists under 900,000 distinct CDR3 sequences; roughly 18% were detected once. The top ten hold about an eighth of the sample.

These data were also reused for a study on T cells expressing NK-cell markers. Looking at the second paper: Three sorted T-cell subsets (CD3+CD56+NKG2C+, CD3+CD56+NKG2C- and CD3+CD56-NKG2C+) from several donors had their TCR beta-chain repertoires profiled. Among the eight sequenced donors, seven were HCMV-seropositive and one was HCMV-seronegative. In several experiments an anti-gammadeltaTCR antibody was added to restrict sorting to alphabetaTCR-expressing T cells. In more than five donors, the dominant CD3+CD56+NKG2C+ clonotypes ranked among the top 10 CD8+ clonotypes, making up roughly 1.0-7.0% of CD8+ T cells. Those dominant clonotypes were again the most abundant among CD3+CD56-NKG2C+ cells in a handful of donors, at about 28.3-60.1%. It remained unclear whether the expanded NKG2C-expressing T cell clones were specific for HCMV antigens. Randomly selected healthy volunteers, three men and five women, were used as the eight sequenced donors. HCMV-specific IgG was detected in serum with a commercial ELISA kit to determine HCMV serostatus. For a handful of donors, unsorted PBMC were also used to sequence bulk peripheral blood T-cell repertoires. MIGEC handled demultiplexing of the reads and grouping by UMI, while MiTCR was used to assemble and quantify clonotypes. To exclude erroneous sequences, any TCR cDNA sequence not supported by at least two reads was discarded. Downstream repertoire analysis used the tcR package, and clonotypes were matched across fractions by CDR3 nucleotide sequence plus V segment. VDJmatch was used to annotate antigen specificity against VDJdb, with one amino acid substitution allowed in CDR3.

The clonotype originates from a woman under 30 in good health. Recombination connected TRBV30 to TRBJ2-1; the D gene assignment is ambiguous. Sequencing was done on a sample of PBMCs. CDR3 loop: CAWSTLSRLNEQFF. DNA sequence: TGTGCCTGGAGTACGCTCTCGAGGCTCAATGAGCAGTTCTTC.